Listed below are T cell receptor beta chains from one sample, sequenced in a study of early T cells in non-severe SARS-CoV-2 infection. TCRdb analysed the 5' RACE reads with MiXCR anew, one entry per CDR3 protein. This sample carries some 30,000 distinct CDR3 sequences, 4.5% to 7% of them seen once, and the ten largest clones take roughly 13%. The sample comprised whole blood. These receptors were collected from an adult who was a healthcare worker with PCR-confirmed SARS-CoV-2 infection or an uninfected control (not recorded which). CDR3s include the opening cysteine and the closing phenylalanine or tryptophan. The D gene is left open where the match is weak. Size is stated for part of the rows, as once, few or many counts, or as a class when the clone is expanded.

d_call clone_size j_call v_call cdr3_length cdr3_aa cdr3_nt
NA many TRBJ1-3 TRBV12-3/TRBV12-4 12 CASKLDGNTIYF TGTGCCAGCAAATTAGACGGAAACACCATATATTTT
NA few TRBJ1-2 TRBV7-6 14 CASSPRGGNYGYTF TGTGCCAGCAGCCCGCGGGGGGGCAACTATGGCTACACCTTC
NA few TRBJ1-1 TRBV6-1 19 CASSGISGTRISLTTEAFF TGTGCCAGCAGTGGAATATCGGGGACAAGGATTAGTTTAACCACTGAAGCTTTCTTT
TRBD2 many TRBJ2-5 TRBV7-7 14 CASSFIAGGETQYF TGTGCCAGCAGCTTTATAGCGGGGGGGGAGACCCAGTACTTC
NA many TRBJ1-2 TRBV5-1 14 CASSLGLSDYGYTF TGCGCCAGCAGCTTGGGGCTTTCTGACTATGGCTACACCTTC
TRBD2 NA TRBJ2-2 TRBV20-1 16 CSASELLAGVAGELFF TGCAGTGCTAGTGAGCTTCTAGCGGGGGTCGCCGGGGAGCTGTTTTTT
NA many TRBJ1-5 TRBV12-3/TRBV12-4 16 CASSLRVGASNQPQHF TGTGCCAGCAGTTTAAGGGTTGGTGCAAGCAATCAGCCCCAGCATTTT
NA many TRBJ2-1 TRBV15 15 CATSRDDSGPYEQFF TGTGCCACCAGCAGAGATGACTCGGGCCCCTATGAGCAGTTCTTC
NA many TRBJ2-5 TRBV11-3 14 CASSLGPRKETQYF TGTGCCAGCAGCTTAGGGCCGCGCAAAGAGACCCAGTACTTC
NA many TRBJ2-7 TRBV20-1 14 CSASGGDGSYEQYF TGCAGTGCTAGTGGAGGGGATGGGTCCTACGAGCAGTACTTC
NA few TRBJ1-6 TRBV5-8 16 CASSPRGGPLNSPLHF TGTGCCAGCAGCCCGCGCGGGGGGCCACTTAATTCACCCCTCCACTTT
NA few TRBJ2-7 TRBV28 12 CASHSGVREQYF TGTGCCAGCCATTCCGGGGTGAGGGAGCAGTACTTC
TRBD2 many TRBJ2-1 TRBV19 15 CASSVGGGRKNEQFF TGTGCCAGTAGTGTAGGCGGGGGGCGGAAAAATGAGCAGTTCTTC
TRBD2 many TRBJ2-3 TRBV7-8 15 CASSLRSSGGDTQYF TGTGCCAGCAGCTTAAGGTCTAGCGGGGGGGATACGCAGTATTTT
NA many TRBJ2-2 TRBV9 16 CASSVAAGTNTGELFF TGTGCCAGCAGCGTAGCCGCCGGGACGAACACCGGGGAGCTGTTTTTT
TRBD1 many TRBJ1-2 TRBV2 14 CASSTWGTGAGYTF TGTGCCAGCAGTACGTGGGGGACAGGGGCTGGCTACACCTTC
NA many TRBJ2-1 TRBV14 12 CASSQVIGEQFF TGTGCCAGCAGCCAAGTGATTGGTGAGCAGTTCTTC
NA many TRBJ1-1 TRBV6-1 14 CASSVGGARAEAFF TGTGCCAGCAGTGTTGGTGGGGCGAGGGCTGAAGCTTTCTTT
NA many TRBJ2-5 TRBV15 15 CATTQTGLGEETQYF TGTGCCACCACCCAGACCGGTCTTGGCGAAGAGACCCAGTACTTC
NA few TRBJ1-3 TRBV4-1 15 CASSRDLTSENTIYF TGCGCCAGCAGCCGGGATTTGACCTCTGAAAACACCATATATTTT
NA many TRBJ1-1 TRBV6-1 15 CASMWASVMNTEAFF TGTGCCAGCATGTGGGCTTCGGTAATGAACACTGAAGCTTTCTTT
NA many TRBJ2-7 TRBV3-1 12 CASSQGHYEQYF TGTGCCAGCAGCCAAGGCCACTACGAGCAGTACTTC
NA NA TRBJ2-7 TRBV5-1 15 CASSLTRGGYYEQYF TGCGCCAGCAGCTTGACGAGAGGGGGATATTACGAGCAGTACTTC
TRBD2 NA TRBJ2-7 TRBV5-1 14 CASSEAGGSYEQYF TGCGCCAGCAGCGAAGCGGGGGGCTCCTACGAGCAGTACTTC
NA many TRBJ1-6 TRBV5-4 17 CASSLDGLSSYNSPLHF TGTGCCAGCAGCTTAGACGGATTAAGCTCCTATAATTCACCCCTCCACTTT
NA many TRBJ1-5 TRBV29-1 16 CSVSVGSTRSNQPQHF TGCAGCGTTTCTGTGGGGTCGACGAGGAGCAATCAGCCCCAGCATTTT
NA many TRBJ1-1 TRBV27 14 CASISLGRNTEAFF TGTGCCAGCATCTCCCTAGGCAGGAACACTGAAGCTTTCTTT
NA few TRBJ1-2 TRBV28 13 CASRRDLGGGYTF TGTGCCAGCAGAAGGGACTTGGGGGGAGGCTACACCTTC
NA NA TRBJ2-7 TRBV28 17 CASTASPPYRRPYEQYF TGTGCCAGCACTGCAAGTCCCCCGTACAGGCGACCCTACGAGCAGTACTTC
TRBD2 many TRBJ2-2 TRBV2 16 CASFGLAGAVPGELFF TGTGCCAGCTTCGGACTAGCGGGGGCCGTCCCCGGGGAGCTGTTTTTT
NA many TRBJ1-4 TRBV7-9 16 CASSLAHGGQEEKLFF TGTGCCAGCAGCTTAGCGCATGGAGGGCAGGAAGAAAAACTGTTTTTT
NA NA TRBJ1-3 TRBV2 16 CASSRQRGNSGNTIYF TGTGCCAGCAGTCGACAAAGAGGAAACTCTGGAAACACCATATATTTT
NA few TRBJ2-3 TRBV7-3 13 CASSYGGEDTQYF TGTGCCAGCAGCTACGGGGGTGAAGATACGCAGTATTTT
NA many TRBJ2-7 TRBV6-5 12 CASSPGPYEQYF TGTGCCAGCAGCCCAGGACCCTACGAGCAGTACTTC
NA few TRBJ1-4 TRBV7-2 13 CASSLGGLGHFFF TGTGCCAGCAGCTTAGGGGGTTTGGGACATTTCTTTTTT
NA many TRBJ1-1 TRBV27 14 CASSEIGGATEAFF TGTGCCAGCAGTGAGATCGGGGGGGCAACTGAAGCTTTCTTT
NA many TRBJ1-2 TRBV12-3/TRBV12-4 13 CADRPEGTYGYTF TGTGCGGACCGCCCGGAAGGCACCTATGGCTACACCTTC
NA NA TRBJ2-3 TRBV29-1 11 CSVEVGDTQYF TGCAGCGTTGAAGTGGGGGATACGCAGTATTTT
NA many TRBJ2-1 TRBV7-8 11 CASSRGRKQFF TGTGCCAGCAGCCGTGGACGGAAGCAGTTCTTC
TRBD1 few TRBJ2-7 TRBV29-1 14 CSVERDRDFDEQYF TGCAGCGTTGAGAGGGACAGGGATTTCGACGAGCAGTACTTC
TRBD2 many TRBJ2-7 TRBV24-1 16 CATSEAGTSGSYEQYF TGTGCCACCAGTGAGGCCGGGACTAGCGGCTCCTACGAGCAGTACTTC
NA NA TRBJ1-5 TRBV20-1 15 CSAMRDRDSNQPQHF TGCAGTGCGATGCGGGACCGCGATAGCAATCAGCCCCAGCATTTT